This TCR beta chain emerged from a study of CD8+ T cells in alopecia areata. V was clipped by 5 bases and J by 1 base, with 8 bases between them. The CDR3 length is 13 residues. Per germline, CDR1 ENHRY and CDR2 SYGVKD. Extracted RNA was reverse transcribed, and the resulting cDNA served as sequencing template. Profiled with immunoSEQ multiplex PCR; TCRdb holds only in-frame clones, not every one. This table has 150,000 or so clones, more than 75% appearing once. The chain employs TRBV10-3 and TRBJ2-5; D is unclear. This specimen was CD8+ T cells sorted from blood, taken at week 0. This TCR was sampled from a human donor with alopecia areata. The CDR3 sequence is CAISPLAQETQYF. DNA of the CDR3: TGTGCCATCAGTCCGCTCGCCCAAGAGACCCAGTACTTC.